This T cell receptor beta chain was profiled in a study of T cells in pancreatic ductal adenocarcinoma. Study-level points and caveats: Blood had more productive templates and roughly 7.5-fold more unique clonotypes than tumor.

Notes on this clone: The antigen remains unidentified.

No neoadjuvant therapy was given to the selected pancreatic ductal adenocarcinoma patients before their surgery. The protocol was immunoSEQ multiplex PCR, while the TCRdb copy is restricted to in-frame clones and leaves out a portion. The table has 97,000 or so clones, 90% to 95% seen once; the top ten hold less than 4%. The sample consisted of PBMCs. The sequence was collected from a human donor with pancreatic ductal adenocarcinoma.

Here the CDR3 reads CASGTGSTDTQYF. In DNA form, the CDR3 reads TGTGCCAGCGGGACTGGGAGCACAGATACGCAGTATTTT. This chain connects TRBV7-3 to TRBJ2-3, with D possibly being TRBD2 (6 bases). Trimming removed 8 bases from V and 0 bases from J, with 9 bases in between. Germline CDR1 is SGHTA and CDR2 is FQGTGA. The CDR3 loop spans 13 amino acids.